The rows below give T cell receptor beta chains drawn from one sample of a study of T cells after yellow fever vaccination. TCRdb recomputed calls from the 5' RACE reads with MiXCR, one row per CDR3 protein. The sample has around 340,000 distinct CDR3 sequences; more than 8.5% are singletons. The sequences come from PBMCs, collected on the day of the first yellow fever vaccination. The origin of the receptors is a man aged 18 to 35 who received the YFV17D yellow fever vaccine. CDR3s include the opening cysteine and the closing phenylalanine or tryptophan. Fields, in order: D gene, clone size, V gene, J gene, CDR3 DNA, CDR3 protein. D genes are given only for firm matches. For some rows the clone size is stated as once, few or many, or as a class when expanded; others skip it.

NA,few,TRBV27,TRBJ1-1,TGTGCCAGCAGTCCGCCGGGAGGAAGGGCTGAAGCTTTCTTT,CASSPPGGRAEAFF
NA,many,TRBV5-1,TRBJ2-7,TGCGCCAGCAGCTTACGGACGGAGAGCTACGAGCAGTACTTC,CASSLRTESYEQYF
TRBD2,many,TRBV6-4,TRBJ2-1,TGTGCCAGCAGTGAAAACGGGGGGGTCTACAATGAGCAGTTCTTC,CASSENGGVYNEQFF
NA,NA,TRBV9,TRBJ1-2,TGTGCCAGCAGCGTGGAGCCCCAAAACTATGGCTACACCTTC,CASSVEPQNYGYTF
NA,NA,TRBV6-1,TRBJ1-5,TGTGCCAGCAGTGAGGGGACACTCGGATGGGAGCCCCAGCATTTT,CASSEGTLGWEPQHF
NA,few,TRBV4-1,TRBJ1-1,TGCGCCAGCAGCCAAGAGCAAAACAGGCGGAACACTGAAGCTTTCTTT,CASSQEQNRRNTEAFF
NA,NA,TRBV29-1,TRBJ1-2,TGCAGCGTTGGTGAGAGGGACGTTCCGCACTATGGCTACACCTTC,CSVGERDVPHYGYTF
NA,few,TRBV6-2/TRBV6-3,TRBJ1-6,TGTGCCAGCAGGATTGAAACCTATAATTCACCCCTCCACTTT,CASRIETYNSPLHF
NA,NA,TRBV7-2,TRBJ1-2,TGTGCCAGCAGCCCACAGGGATTCGTCCCCTCCGACTATGGCTACACCTTC,CASSPQGFVPSDYGYTF
TRBD2,few,TRBV20-1,TRBJ2-3,TGCAGTGCTAGAGTGACTAGCGGGGGGTCCATTCCAGATACGCAGTATTTT,CSARVTSGGSIPDTQYF
NA,many,TRBV6-1,TRBJ2-2,TGTGCCAGCAGCCGAGGACCGAACACCGGGGAGCTGTTTTTT,CASSRGPNTGELFF
NA,few,TRBV12-3/TRBV12-4,TRBJ1-5,TGTGCCAGCAGTTTAGGCAGTCCGGGACCAAAAAAGGATAGCAATCAGCCCCAGCATTTT,CASSLGSPGPKKDSNQPQHF
TRBD1,NA,TRBV4-3,TRBJ1-6,TGCGCCAGCAGCTCACAGGGGTTCTATAATTCACCCCTCCACTTT,CASSSQGFYNSPLHF
NA,few,TRBV6-4,TRBJ2-7,TGTGCCAGCAGTGACTCGACCGGGCAGGCGGACTACGAGCAGTACTTC,CASSDSTGQADYEQYF
TRBD2,NA,TRBV15,TRBJ2-1,TGTGCCACCAGCAGATTACCGTTAGCGGGGGGCAATAGTTGGAATGAGCAGTTCTTC,CATSRLPLAGGNSWNEQFF
NA,NA,TRBV4-3,TRBJ1-2,TGCGCCAGCAGCCAAGACCTATTACCCGGGTCTAGGTACGGTGGCTACACCTTC,CASSQDLLPGSRYGGYTF
TRBD2,NA,TRBV4-2,TRBJ2-3,TGTGCCAGCAGCCAAGAAGGACTAGCGGGGTATACGCAGTATTTT,CASSQEGLAGYTQYF
NA,NA,TRBV5-1,TRBJ2-7,TGCGCCAGCAGCTCCGCGACAGATTCCTACGAGCAGTACTTC,CASSSATDSYEQYF
NA,NA,TRBV2,TRBJ1-2,TGTGCCCGCCATTCAACTAACTATGGCTACACCTTC,CARHSTNYGYTF
NA,NA,TRBV29-1,TRBJ1-1,TGCAGCGTTGGTTTAGGGGTTACCGAGACTGAAGCTTTCTTT,CSVGLGVTETEAFF
NA,NA,TRBV28,TRBJ2-1,TGTGCCAGCAGTCAACGGGACCGATACAATGAGCAGTTCTTC,CASSQRDRYNEQFF
TRBD1,few,TRBV4-1,TRBJ2-5,TGCGCCAGCAGCCAAGGATCCAGGGGGCCAGGGGAGACCCAGTACTTC,CASSQGSRGPGETQYF
TRBD1,few,TRBV27,TRBJ2-2,TGTGCCAGCAGTTTATTAGGCAGGGGGCAAAACGGGGAGCTGTTTTTT,CASSLLGRGQNGELFF
NA,few,TRBV5-5,TRBJ2-6,TGTGCCAGCAGCACGGGACAGGGACTAGGAACTGGGGCCAACGTCCTGACTTTC,CASSTGQGLGTGANVLTF
NA,NA,TRBV20-1,TRBJ1-5,TGCAGTGCTAGATTGGGTCCGGGGGACAATCAGCCCCAGCATTTT,CSARLGPGDNQPQHF
NA,NA,TRBV20-1,TRBJ2-1,TGCAGTGCTAGGCGCGGGACAGTTTTGGGGAATGAGCAGTTCTTC,CSARRGTVLGNEQFF
TRBD1,NA,TRBV12-3/TRBV12-4,TRBJ1-5,TGTGCCAGCAGCTCAGGACAGGGGGCTTGGCAGCCCCAGCATTTT,CASSSGQGAWQPQHF
TRBD2,few,TRBV11-1,TRBJ2-5,TGTGCCAGCGGGGAGGGTACACAAGAGACCCAGTACTTC,CASGEGTQETQYF
TRBD2,NA,TRBV9,TRBJ2-3,TGTGCCAGCAGCCCGCGGACTAGCGGGGGCTCGGGAGATACGCAGTATTTT,CASSPRTSGGSGDTQYF
NA,NA,TRBV12-3/TRBV12-4,TRBJ2-3,TGTGCCAGCAGTACTCACAGCACAGATACGCAGTATTTT,CASSTHSTDTQYF
NA,few,TRBV6-2/TRBV6-3,TRBJ2-7,TGTGCCAGCTCCCGCGGGGCGCGACTGCAGTACTTC,CASSRGARLQYF
NA,NA,TRBV12-3/TRBV12-4,TRBJ2-7,TGTGCCAGCAGCTCGATCGGGTCCTATAACACCTACGAGCAGTACTTC,CASSSIGSYNTYEQYF
NA,many,TRBV12-3/TRBV12-4,TRBJ1-1,TGTGCCAGCAGCCCCTTTCCGACGACTGAAGCTTTCTTT,CASSPFPTTEAFF
TRBD1,NA,TRBV14,TRBJ1-2,TGTGCCAGCAGCCGCCCGGGACAGACTTACTATGGCTACACCTTC,CASSRPGQTYYGYTF
TRBD2,NA,TRBV5-1,TRBJ2-3,TGCGCCAGCAGCTCCCCTCCATTTAGCGGGGGCTGGGATACGCAGTATTTT,CASSSPPFSGGWDTQYF
TRBD2,few,TRBV20-1,TRBJ2-5,TGCAGTGCTAGAGATACTAGCGGGGACCAAGAGACCCAGTACTTC,CSARDTSGDQETQYF